Shown below are 23 T cell receptor beta chains from a single sample sequenced in a study of blood T cell repertoires in COVID-19. Generated by immunoSEQ multiplex PCR, the TCRdb table keeps only in-frame clones and is missing some. Among hundreds of thousands of clones listed, around 86% were seen once. Specimen: PBMCs or T cells enriched from blood (not recorded which). These receptors came from a woman between 40 and 50 years old with acute COVID-19.

For this clone: One end of the junction does not line up with germline, which may come from a read error. The chain joins TRBV3-1 (or the pseudogene TRBV3-2) to TRBJ2-2; D not certain. The CDR3 extends over 12 amino acids. Germline V gene sequence: CDR1 LGHDT, CDR2 YNNKEL (reference sequence). The CDR3 here is CASSPTTRELFF. The CDR3 region has the DNA TGTGCCAGCAGCCCTACCACCCGGGAGCTGTTTTTT.

The gene calls are TRBV5-4 and TRBJ2-2; D may be TRBD1 (5 bases). This CDR3 has 19 residues. CDR1 is SGHNT, CDR2 YYREEE, per germline (reference sequence). The V and J ends lost 0 bases and 3 bases respectively, with 21 bases between them. CDR3 nucleotides: TGTGCCAGCAGCTTGGTCGGTAGGGGCCCAGGACCCTACACCGGGGAGCTGTTTTTT. It is translated as CASSLVGRGPGPYTGELFF.

The rearrangement uses TRBV12-3 or TRBV12-4 and TRBJ2-1, with unresolved D. V was cut by 6 bases and J by 10 bases, with 16 bases left in between. The CDR3 loop spans 13 amino acids. In nucleotides, the CDR3 is TGTGCCAGCAGCTTCCCACTCCTCCGAGAGCAGTTCTTC. Translated: CASSFPLLREQFF.

This sequence joins TRBV5-1 and TRBJ1-1, with 7 bases aligning to TRBD1. V lost 1 base to trimming and J lost 4 bases; unmatched junction nucleotides: 1. The CDR3 loop spans 13 amino acids. Looked up from germline, CDR1 is SGHRS and CDR2 is YFSETQ. The CDR3 spells CASSLNRGTEAFF. The CDR3 DNA reads TGCGCCAGCAGCTTGAACAGGGGCACTGAAGCTTTCTTT. Looking up the rest from reference TRBV5-1 and TRBJ1-1 gives the full variable domain: KAGVTQTPRYLIKTRGQQVTLSCSPISGHRSVSWYQQTPGQGLQFLFEYFSETQRNKGNFPGRFSGRQFSNSRSEMNVSTLELGDSALYLCASSLNRGTEAFFGQGTRLTVV.

The rearrangement uses TRBV11-3 and TRBJ2-7; 13 bases fit TRBD2. CDR1 and CDR2 from the germline V gene are SGHNT and YENEEA. This CDR3 is built from 16 residues. After removal of 5 bases from V and 0 bases from J, the junction contained 4 bases not matched to a gene. The CDR3 DNA sequence: TGTGCCAGCAGCGTCCGACTAGCGGGAGGCTCCTACGAGCAGTACTTC. Protein product: CASSVRLAGGSYEQYF.

The chain recombines TRBV13 with TRBJ2-5; tentatively, D is TRBD1 (6 bases). CDR1 is PRHDT, CDR2 FYEKMQ, per germline (reference sequence). Trimming stripped 0 bases from V and 5 bases from J, with 13 bases between. The CDR3 consists of 15 residues. This chain's CDR3 is CASSLGGHSLETQYF. As DNA, the CDR3 is TGTGCCAGCAGCTTAGGGGGACACTCTCTTGAGACCCAGTACTTC.

This chain uses TRBV5-1 with TRBJ1-1; 7 nucleotides align to TRBD1. The germline gives CDR1 SGHRS, CDR2 YFSETQ. There are 14 residues in the CDR3. Unmatched junction bases numbered 2, after V lost 3 bases and J lost 0 bases. CDR3 in DNA: TGCGCCAGCAGCTCACAGGGGATGAACACTGAAGCTTTCTTT. Residues: CASSSQGMNTEAFF.

The chain employs TRBV28 and TRBJ1-1; TRBD1 matches 10 bases. The CDR3 extends over 14 amino acids. Trimming removed 6 bases from V and 11 bases from J; junction bases left unmatched: 12. Germline values: CDR1 MDHEN, CDR2 SYDVKM. Here the CDR3 reads CASSPQTGGGSAFF. The CDR3 coding sequence is TGTGCCAGCAGCCCACAGACAGGGGGCGGTTCGGCTTTCTTT.

The chain links TRBV7-2 to TRBJ1-2; 9 bases line up with TRBD1. The germline V gene encodes CDR1 SGHTA and CDR2 FQGNSA. Trimming cost V 4 bases and J 8 bases; bases outside gene matches: 8. The CDR3 loop spans 14 amino acids. The CDR3 nucleotides are TGTGCCAGCAGCTCCGGGACAGGGAGTTGGGGCTACACCTTC. This translates into CASSSGTGSWGYTF.

The chain is built from TRBV7-2 and TRBJ2-5, with TRBD2 matching over 13 bases. The germline V gene has CDR1 SGHTA and CDR2 FQGNSA. Losses at the gene ends were 4 bases for V and 2 bases for J; bases not matched to a gene: 4. This CDR3 is 16 amino acids long. The CDR3 DNA reads TGTGCCAGCAGCTACGGGACTAGCGGGACACAAGAGACCCAGTACTTC. Translation gives CASSYGTSGTQETQYF.

The V call is TRBV2, the J call TRBJ2-2; TRBD1 agrees at 7 bases. This CDR3 comprises 15 residues. V shed 5 bases and J 0 bases; nucleotides not matched to a gene: 3. Looked up from germline, CDR1 is SNHLY and CDR2 is FYNNEI. The CDR3, as DNA: TGTGCCAGCAGTTACAGGGGCACGAACACCGGGGAGCTGTTTTTT. Translated, it gives CASSYRGTNTGELFF. Using reference TRBV2 and TRBJ2-2 for the parts outside the CDR3, the full variable domain is EPEVTQTPSHQVTQMGQEVILRCVPISNHLYFYWYRQILGQKVEFLVSFYNNEISEKSEIFDDQFSVERPDGSNFTLKIRSTKLEDSAMYFCASSYRGTNTGELFFGEGSRLTVL.

This clone showed up just once. The chain carries TRBV4-2 and TRBJ2-7; D may be TRBD1 (6 bases). The CDR3 has 14 residues. V lost 6 bases and J 0 bases, leaving 12 bases between the germline ends. Germline values: CDR1 LGHNA, CDR2 YNFKEQ. The CDR3 region has the DNA TGTGCCAGCAGTTCCGGGACACCCTCCTACGAGCAGTACTTC. The encoded protein is CASSSGTPSYEQYF.

This rearrangement joins TRBV7-9 to TRBJ2-7; D remains ambiguous. With 5 bases removed from V and 3 bases from J, the gap between germline ends came to 5 bases. The CDR3 sequence is 11 residues long. Germline CDR1 and CDR2: SEHNR and FQNEAQ (reference sequence). CDR3 loop: CASSTYYEQYF. CDR3 sequence (DNA): TGTGCCAGCAGCACCTACTACGAGCAGTACTTC.

The gene calls are TRBV19 and TRBJ1-1; 8 bases are a match to TRBD1. Germline V gene data show CDR1 as LNHDA and CDR2 as SQIVND (reference sequence). Germline trimming cut 8 bases from V and 4 bases from J; bases unmatched to any gene: 6. This CDR3 spans 13 amino acids. The CDR3 spells CASLQGGGTEAFF. CDR3 nucleotide sequence: TGTGCCAGTTTACAGGGGGGAGGCACTGAAGCTTTCTTT.

The V call is TRBV5-6, the J call TRBJ2-7; TRBD1 is a possible D gene (5 bases). V shed 3 bases and J shed 3 bases, with 10 bases lying between them. Germline V lookup: CDR1 SGHDT, CDR2 YYEEEE. The CDR3 extends over 13 amino acids. The CDR3 spells CASSSDKDYEQYF. Here the CDR3 DNA reads TGTGCCAGCAGCTCGGACAAAGACTACGAGCAGTACTTC.

This clone has just one count. This chain connects TRBV3-1 (or the pseudogene TRBV3-2) to TRBJ1-2; D ambiguous. CDR1 and CDR2 (germline): LGHDT, YNNKEL (reference sequence). Trimming left V 0 bases short and J 6 bases short, with 5 bases between. The CDR3 has 12 amino acids. The chain's CDR3 is CASSQDRDGYTF. DNA for the CDR3: TGTGCCAGCAGCCAAGATCGGGATGGCTACACCTTC.

V usage is TRBV7-9 and J usage is TRBJ1-6, with TRBD1 as a possible D gene (6 bases). From germline, CDR1 is SEHNR and CDR2 FQNEAQ (reference sequence). Trimming shortened V by 1 base and J by 2 bases, and 9 bases separated the two germline ends. This CDR3 is 16 amino acids long. The CDR3 loop is CASSLDRATYNSPLHF. CDR3 coding DNA: TGTGCCAGCAGCTTAGACAGGGCGACCTATAATTCACCCCTCCACTTT.

The chain carries TRBV4-1 and TRBJ1-2; D is unresolved. Germline V gives CDR1 MGHRA, CDR2 YSYEKL. The CDR3 is 15 residues long. Trimming left V 0 bases short and J 3 bases short, with 11 bases between. The CDR3, as DNA: TGCGCCAGCAGCCAAGAGATCCGGTACCACTATGGCTACACCTTC. Protein sequence: CASSQEIRYHYGYTF.

The rearrangement joins TRBV6-5 to TRBJ2-5, with 10 nucleotides matching TRBD2. J gave up 5 bases and V 5 bases, and 5 bases lay outside the gene matches. The germline V gene encodes CDR1 MNHEY and CDR2 SVGAGI. This CDR3 is 14 amino acids long. CDR3 sequence: CASSLSGRGETQYF. For the CDR3, the DNA is TGTGCCAGCAGTCTCAGCGGGAGGGGGGAGACCCAGTACTTC.

The chain uses TRBV7-7 and TRBJ2-7, with D uncertain. CDR1 and CDR2 (germline): SSHAT, FNYEAQ (reference sequence). Trimming left V 1 base short and J 5 bases short, with 9 bases between. This CDR3 comprises 13 residues. The CDR3 loop is CASSLGPRHEQYF. The CDR3 region has the DNA TGTGCCAGCAGCTTAGGGCCCCGCCACGAGCAGTACTTC.

This clone was seen once. The chain carries TRBV25-1 and TRBJ2-3; 10 bases match TRBD2. After removal of 0 bases from V and 5 bases from J, the junction contained 11 bases not matched to a gene. This CDR3 comprises 18 residues. CDR1 is MGHDK, CDR2 SYGVNS, per germline. The CDR3 reads CASSEYGASGSPLDTQYF. DNA of the CDR3: TGTGCCAGCAGTGAATACGGGGCTAGCGGGAGCCCCCTAGATACGCAGTATTTT.

The chain couples TRBV19 to TRBJ1-4; 7 bases match TRBD1. The CDR3 consists of 14 residues. In germline, CDR1 is LNHDA, CDR2 SQIVND (reference sequence). V dropped 8 bases and J dropped 4; count of bases not matched to a gene: 7. CDR3 in amino acids: CASARGTDNEKLFF. The CDR3 DNA is TGTGCCAGTGCCAGGGGGACAGATAATGAAAAACTGTTTTTT.

This chain joins TRBV7-9 and TRBJ2-7, with D possibly being TRBD2 (6 bases). The CDR3 contains 14 residues. Germline loops: CDR1 SEHNR, CDR2 FQNEAQ (reference sequence). V dropped 8 bases and J dropped 4 bases, with 18 bases sitting between them. The CDR3 loop is CASSGVGRLYEQYF. CDR3 DNA: TGTGCCAGCTCGGGGGTCGGACGTCTTTACGAGCAGTACTTC.